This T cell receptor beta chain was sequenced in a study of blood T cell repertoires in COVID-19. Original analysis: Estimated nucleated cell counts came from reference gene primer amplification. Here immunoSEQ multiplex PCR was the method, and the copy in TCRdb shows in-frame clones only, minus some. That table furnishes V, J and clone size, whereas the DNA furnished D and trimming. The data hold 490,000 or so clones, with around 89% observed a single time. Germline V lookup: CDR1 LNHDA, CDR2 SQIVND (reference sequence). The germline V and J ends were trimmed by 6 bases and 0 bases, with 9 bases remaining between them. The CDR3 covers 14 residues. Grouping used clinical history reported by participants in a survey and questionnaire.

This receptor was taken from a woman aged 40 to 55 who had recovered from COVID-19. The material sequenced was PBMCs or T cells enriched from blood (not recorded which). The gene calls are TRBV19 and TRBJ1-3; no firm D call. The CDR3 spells CASRFYGSGNTIYF. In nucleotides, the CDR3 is TGTGCCAGTAGGTTTTACGGCTCTGGAAACACCATATATTTT. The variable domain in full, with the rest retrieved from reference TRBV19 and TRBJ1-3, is DGGITQSPKYLFRKEGQNVTLSCEQNLNHDAMYWYRQDPGQGLRLIYYSQIVNDFQKGDIAEGYSVSREKKESFPLTVTSAQKNPTAFYLCASRFYGSGNTIYFGEGSWLTVV.